This entry concerns a single T cell receptor (beta chain). Its specificity is unknown. These data come from a study of lymphopenia after photon versus proton radiotherapy. Study-wide results and caveats: Oligoclonal CD8+ Temra expansion after nadir drove photon patients' diversity drop.

Using immunoSEQ multiplex PCR, the repertoire was profiled, and TCRdb retains in-frame clones only, with some absent. The sample carries approximately 170,000 clones, approximately 91% recorded once. This CDR3 comprises 14 residues. From germline, CDR1 is SNHLY and CDR2 FYNNEI. V trimming: 6 bases; J trimming: 4 bases; junction bases outside the gene matches: 4. The sample in question was peripheral blood, obtained from a patient treated with photon-based radiotherapy. This chain links TRBV2 with TRBJ1-2; 11 bases match TRBD1. The TCR comes from a man between 50 and 59 years old with gastric cancer. The CDR3 DNA sequence: TGTGCCAGCAGAGGGACAGGGGGTTCCTATGGCTACACCTTC. Protein: CASRGTGGSYGYTF.